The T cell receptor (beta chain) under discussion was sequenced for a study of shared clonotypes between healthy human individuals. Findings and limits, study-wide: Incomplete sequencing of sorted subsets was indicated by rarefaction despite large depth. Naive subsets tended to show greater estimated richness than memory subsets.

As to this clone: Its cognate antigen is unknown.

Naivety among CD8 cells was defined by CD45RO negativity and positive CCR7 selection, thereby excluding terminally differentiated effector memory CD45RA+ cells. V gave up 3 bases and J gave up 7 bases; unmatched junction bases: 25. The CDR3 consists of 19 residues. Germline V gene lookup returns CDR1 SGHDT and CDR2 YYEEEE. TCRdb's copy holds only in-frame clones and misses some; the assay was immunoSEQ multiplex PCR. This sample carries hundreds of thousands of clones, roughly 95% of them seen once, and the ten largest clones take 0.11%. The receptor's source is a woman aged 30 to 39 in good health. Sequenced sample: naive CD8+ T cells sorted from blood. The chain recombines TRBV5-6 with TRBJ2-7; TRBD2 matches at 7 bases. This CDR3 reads CASSSISGLAAEDVLEQYF. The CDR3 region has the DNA TGTGCCAGCAGCTCTATAAGCGGGCTAGCGGCCGAGGACGTGTTAGAGCAGTACTTC.